Listed here is a single T cell receptor beta chain. Germline V lookup: CDR1 KGHDR, CDR2 SFDVKD. This CDR3 comprises 18 residues. V shed 4 bases, J shed 4 bases, and the junction held 7 bases outside the gene matches. Ages ranged from about 18 to 89 years, with residence in under 25 US areas. The data were taken from a study of blood T cell repertoires in COVID-19. About the research overall: T cells, B-cell-depleted T cells, or PBMCs supplied cDNA or gDNA.

Sequenced by immunoSEQ multiplex PCR; TCRdb stores in-frame clones only, minus some. The repertoire holds 190,000 or so clones, with roughly 85% as singletons. The rearrangement links TRBV24-1 to TRBJ2-2, with 14 bases that match TRBD2. Sequenced: PBMCs or T cells enriched from blood (not recorded which). This sequence was found in a man aged 40-49 years who had recovered from COVID-19. CDR3 region: CATSDPGLAGVSTGELFF. The CDR3, as DNA: TGTGCCACCAGTGACCCGGGACTAGCGGGAGTGAGCACCGGGGAGCTGTTTTTT.